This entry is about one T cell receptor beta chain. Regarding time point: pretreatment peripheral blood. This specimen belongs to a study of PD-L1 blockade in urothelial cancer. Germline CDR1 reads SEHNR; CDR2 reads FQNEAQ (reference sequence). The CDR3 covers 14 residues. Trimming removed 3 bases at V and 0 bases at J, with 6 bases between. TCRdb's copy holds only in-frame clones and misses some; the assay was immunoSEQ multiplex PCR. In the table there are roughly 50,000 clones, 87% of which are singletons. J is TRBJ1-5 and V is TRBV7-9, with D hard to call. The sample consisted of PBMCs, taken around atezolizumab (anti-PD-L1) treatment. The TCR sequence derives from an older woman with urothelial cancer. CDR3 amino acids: CASSFRNSNQPQHF. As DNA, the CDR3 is TGTGCCAGCAGCTTCAGAAATAGCAATCAGCCCCAGCATTTT.